Below, 27 T cell receptor beta chains from the same sample are listed, as sequenced in a study of T-cell reconstitution after alpha-beta-depleted transplantation in children. The TCRbeta library incorporated unique molecular identifiers. A single record per CDR3 protein comes from TCRdb applying MiXCR to the PCR reads. The repertoire holds about 460,000 distinct CDR3 sequences, with roughly 10% as singletons. The source material was PBMCs, mostly from graft donor cells, sampled 180 days after TCRalphabeta/CD19-depleted stem cell transplant. Receptor source: a female patient between 2 and 15 years old who had a stem cell transplant for aplastic anemia, so the T cells may come from the graft donor.

The gene calls are TRBV29-1 and TRBJ2-7, with 9 positions matching TRBD2. Germline lookup yields CDR1 SQVTM and CDR2 ANQGSEA. The CDR3 runs to 13 residues. Trimming removed 5 bases from V and 4 bases from J; junction bases left unmatched: 6. As DNA, the CDR3 is TGCAGCGTTCTCCTAGCGGGGAAATACGAGCAGTACGTC. This sequence encodes CSVLLAGKYEQYV.

J is TRBJ2-2 and V is TRBV6-5; no definite D call. V lost 0 bases and J 1 base, leaving 6 bases between the germline ends. CDR3 length equals 15 residues. Germline V gene lookup returns CDR1 MNHEY and CDR2 SVGAGI. CDR3 bases: TGTGCCAGCAGTTACTCGTGGGAGAACACCGGGGAGCTGTTTTTT. This gives the protein CASSYSWENTGELFF.

The chain links TRBV18 to TRBJ2-2, with 8 bases matching TRBD2. Germline assignment: CDR1 KGHSH and CDR2 LQKENI. The ends lost 6 bases at V and 5 bases at J; junction bases unmatched: 14. The CDR3 covers 17 residues. The CDR3 here is CASSRLAGPPRTGELFF. CDR3 DNA: TGTGCCAGCTCGAGGCTAGCGGGCCCCCCTCGGACCGGGGAGCTGTTTTTT.

This clonotype was observed a few times. The chain is built from TRBV7-8 and TRBJ2-5; tentative D call: TRBD2 (5 bases). The CDR3 runs to 13 residues. In germline, CDR1 is SGHVS, CDR2 FQNEAQ. Deletions cut 3 bases from V and 5 bases from J, with 10 bases between. CDR3 protein: CASSLWRAETQYF. CDR3 DNA sequence: TGTGCCAGCAGCTTGTGGCGGGCGGAGACCCAGTACTTC. The full variable domain, with the rest looked up from reference TRBV7-8 and TRBJ2-5, is GAGVSQSPRYKVAKRGQDVALRCDPISGHVSLFWYQQALGQGPEFLTYFQNEAQLDKSGLPSDRFFAERPEGSVSTLKIQRTQQEDSAVYLCASSLWRAETQYFGPGTRLLVL.

Only a few counts were recorded for this clonotype. The chain is built from TRBV7-2 and TRBJ2-5; TRBD2 matches at 15 bases. This CDR3 has 17 residues. In germline, CDR1 is SGHTA, CDR2 FQGNSA. J was trimmed by 5 bases and V by 5 bases; bases with no gene match: 9. The CDR3 DNA sequence: TGTGCCAGCAGCCCTGGGACTAGCGGGAGGCCGGGGGAGACCCAGTACTTC. It is translated as CASSPGTSGRPGETQYF.

This clonotype has more than one count but fewer than ten. The chain links TRBV29-1 to TRBJ1-1; a weak D match, TRBD1 (6 bases). V lost 5 bases and J 1 base, leaving 14 bases between the germline ends. The germline CDR1 and CDR2 sequences are SQVTM and ANQGSEA. The CDR3 is 14 residues long. The CDR3: CSVSQGTPNTEAFF. CDR3 DNA sequence: TGCAGCGTTTCCCAGGGGACCCCGAACACTGAAGCTTTCTTT.

This clonotype was seen a few times. The rearrangement joins TRBV29-1 to TRBJ1-2, with D possibly being TRBD1 (5 bases). V was shortened by 7 bases and J by 0 bases, with 12 bases between the two germline ends. The germline V gene encodes CDR1 SQVTM and CDR2 ANQGSEA. The CDR3 has 13 amino acids. This CDR3 reads CSAGDRSNYGYTF. The CDR3 bases are TGCAGCGCCGGGGACCGTTCTAACTATGGCTACACCTTC.

The chain uses TRBV6-2 or TRBV6-3 and TRBJ2-1; 7 nucleotides match TRBD2. The CDR3 covers 22 residues. Germline CDR1 MNHEY, CDR2 SVGEGT. The J segment lost 5 bases and the V segment lost 0 bases, leaving 25 bases of the junction unmatched. CDR3 nucleotides: TGTGCCAGCAGTTACTCTCTTCGGGTCGGACTAGGGAACCTCCGGGTGGACAATGAGCAGTTCTTC. Translation gives CASSYSLRVGLGNLRVDNEQFF.

This clonotype has only a few counts. DNA for the CDR3: TGTGCCATCAGTGAGTCGGTGGCGGGGGCAGAAGGTGGCTACACCTTC. It is translated as CAISESVAGAEGGYTF. V is TRBV10-3 and J is TRBJ1-2; TRBD1 might be the D (6 bases). This CDR3 has 16 amino acids. CDR1 is ENHRY, CDR2 SYGVKD, per germline. Trimming pared 0 bases from V and 7 bases from J, leaving 18 bases between.

The table lists this clonotype with a few counts. The V and J genes are TRBV25-1 and TRBJ1-3; D is undetermined. Trimming removed 5 bases at V and 6 bases at J, with 14 bases between. The CDR3 loop spans 14 amino acids. Germline V gene data show CDR1 as MGHDK and CDR2 as SYGVNS. This CDR3 is CASSTGSAANTIYF. The CDR3 DNA reads TGTGCCAGCAGTACCGGGAGCGCTGCAAACACCATATATTTT.

The sample holds a few counts of this clonotype. The chain couples TRBV6-2 or TRBV6-3 to TRBJ1-6; 10 bases match TRBD1. The germline CDR1 and CDR2 sequences are MNHEY and SVGEGT. After removal of 2 bases from V and 9 bases from J, the junction contained 13 bases not matched to a gene. This CDR3 spans 18 amino acids. DNA for the CDR3: TGTGCCAGCAGTTACGGCGGGACAGGGGTCGTATGGCTTTCACCCCTCCACTTT. Translating it yields CASSYGGTGVVWLSPLHF.

This chain joins TRBV4-3 and TRBJ2-3, with 9 bases that match TRBD2. With V trimmed by 2 bases and J by 6 bases, 12 bases remained unmatched. The CDR3 loop spans 17 amino acids. Germline V gene lookup returns CDR1 LGHNA and CDR2 YSLEER. Here the CDR3 reads CASSQRSPAGGVDTQYF. The CDR3 DNA is TGCGCCAGCAGCCAACGGTCCCCAGCGGGAGGCGTGGATACGCAGTATTTT.

This clonotype was found many times. The chain joins TRBV29-1 to TRBJ1-3, with D perhaps matching TRBD1 (5 bases). This CDR3 contains 14 residues. V lost 3 bases and J 0 bases, leaving 9 bases between the germline ends. The germline V gene has CDR1 SQVTM and CDR2 ANQGSEA. CDR3 in amino acids: CSVDLGLSGNTIYF. CDR3 coding DNA: TGCAGCGTTGATTTGGGGCTCTCTGGAAACACCATATATTTT. The full variable domain, in which reference TRBV29-1 and TRBJ1-3 provide the parts outside the CDR3, is SAVISQKPSRDICQRGTSLTIQCQVDSQVTMMFWYRQQPGQSLTLIATANQGSEATYESGFVIDKFPISRPNLTFSTLTVSNMSPEDSSIYLCSVDLGLSGNTIYFGEGSWLTVV.

This clonotype has at least ten counts. The rearrangement uses TRBV7-9 and TRBJ2-7; 7 bases are shared with TRBD2. This CDR3 contains 15 residues. Germline assignment: CDR1 SEHNR and CDR2 FQNEAQ (reference sequence). Trimming removed 0 bases from V and 5 bases from J; junction bases left unmatched: 7. The CDR3 region is CASSLAPGRIDEQYV. The CDR3 DNA sequence: TGTGCCAGCAGCTTAGCGCCCGGGAGGATAGACGAGCAGTACGTC.

In its sample, this clonotype was seen a few times. The rearrangement links TRBV20-1 to TRBJ2-1; 7 nucleotides align to TRBD1. CDR3 length: 12 residues. CDR1 and CDR2 (germline): DFQATT, SNEGSKA (reference sequence). The J segment lost 13 bases and the V segment lost 0 bases, leaving 6 bases of the junction unmatched. The CDR3 sequence: CSARDQGGGQFF. The CDR3 coding sequence is TGCAGTGCTAGAGATCAAGGGGGCGGACAGTTCTTC.

This clonotype was detected a few times. V usage is TRBV7-2 and J usage is TRBJ2-2; D remains ambiguous. The V end was cut by 2 bases, the J end by 4 bases, with 11 bases between. Germline values: CDR1 SGHTA, CDR2 FQGNSA. This CDR3 is built from 15 residues. In DNA, the CDR3 is TGTGCCAGCAGCTTACTTTTCCTTGGCACCGGGGAGCTGTTTTTT. It codes for CASSLLFLGTGELFF.

In its sample, this clonotype was seen many times. The chain combines TRBV15 with TRBJ1-1, with 11 bases fitting TRBD1. Germline values: CDR1 LNHNV, CDR2 YYDKDF (reference sequence). The CDR3 is made up of 16 amino acids. With V trimmed by 4 bases and J by 3 bases, 7 bases remained unmatched. Here the CDR3 reads CATSTNPGQGDTEAFF. The CDR3 coding sequence is TGTGCCACCAGCACAAATCCGGGACAGGGGGACACTGAAGCTTTCTTT.

In its sample, this clonotype was seen a few times. In nucleotides, the CDR3 is TGCGCCAGCAGCTCTAGCGGGGGCAGCTCCTACGAGCAGTACTTC. Its translation: CASSSSGGSSYEQYF. The chain joins TRBV5-1 to TRBJ2-7, with 10 nucleotides matching TRBD2. Per the germline V gene, CDR1 is SGHRS and CDR2 is YFSETQ. This CDR3 contains 15 residues. V was pared by 3 bases and J by 0 bases, with 3 bases of the junction left unmatched. The complete variable domain, with remaining parts taken from reference TRBV5-1 and TRBJ2-7, reads KAGVTQTPRYLIKTRGQQVTLSCSPISGHRSVSWYQQTPGQGLQFLFEYFSETQRNKGNFPGRFSGRQFSNSRSEMNVSTLELGDSALYLCASSSSGGSSYEQYFGPGTRLTVT.

This clonotype was observed a few times. In DNA form, the CDR3 reads TGTGCCAGCAGCTCAAGCAAACTAGCGATCTACGAGCAGTACTTC. It is translated as CASSSSKLAIYEQYF. This chain joins TRBV7-9 and TRBJ2-7; 7 nucleotides match TRBD2. The CDR3 consists of 15 residues. Germline V gives CDR1 SEHNR, CDR2 FQNEAQ (reference sequence). Germline trimming cut 4 bases from V and 3 bases from J; bases unmatched to any gene: 9. Complete variable domain (other parts from reference TRBV7-9 and TRBJ2-7): DTGVSQNPRHKITKRGQNVTFRCDPISEHNRLYWYRQTLGQGPEFLTYFQNEAQLEKSRLLSDRFSAERPKGSFSTLEIQRTEQGDSAMYLCASSSSKLAIYEQYFGPGTRLTVT.

A word on this clonotype: Being one base from a much bigger clone, this may be a read error. V is TRBV20-1 and J is TRBJ2-1, with D maybe TRBD2 (5 bases). This CDR3 spans 17 amino acids. Germline V lookup: CDR1 DFQATT, CDR2 SNEGSKA (reference sequence). CDR3 residues: CCARVLAGYSSYNEQFF. CDR3 nucleotide sequence: TGCTGTGCTAGAGTGTTGGCGGGCTACAGCTCCTACAATGAGCAGTTCTTC.

V gene TRBV7-2 combines with J gene TRBJ2-7; D is unclear. V shed 6 bases and J shed 3 bases, with 24 bases lying between them. Germline V gene lookup returns CDR1 SGHTA and CDR2 FQGNSA. This CDR3 comprises 17 residues. CDR3 residues: CASSSLAAGLAVYEQYF. Written as DNA, the CDR3 is TGTGCCAGCAGTTCTCTGGCTGCAGGTCTTGCCGTCTACGAGCAGTACTTC.

In this sample, this clonotype turned up many times. The chain recombines TRBV20-1 with TRBJ2-4, with 9 bases lining up with TRBD1. CDR3 length equals 12 residues. The trim removed 5 bases at V and 7 bases at J, leaving 3 bases unmatched. From germline, CDR1 is DFQATT and CDR2 SNEGSKA (reference sequence). The CDR3 sequence: CSAGTGKNIQYF. The DNA of the CDR3 is TGCAGTGCTGGGACAGGGAAGAACATTCAGTACTTC.

This clonotype was detected a few times. The gene calls are TRBV28 and TRBJ2-2; 8 nucleotides agree with TRBD1. The CDR3 loop spans 16 amino acids. Germline CDR1 reads MDHEN; CDR2 reads SYDVKM. Trimming at V came to 5 bases and at J to 4 bases, leaving 9 bases not matched to a gene. The CDR3 nucleotides read TGTGCCAGCAGTGGTCAGGGGGCGTATTCCACCGGGGAGCTGTTTTTT. Translation gives CASSGQGAYSTGELFF.

The chain combines TRBV7-8 with TRBJ2-7; no definite D call. Germline assignment: CDR1 SGHVS and CDR2 FQNEAQ. The V end was cut by 1 base, the J end by 4 bases, with 14 bases between. The CDR3 sequence is 15 residues long. Here the CDR3 reads CASSLEWTGPYEQYV. CDR3 sequence (DNA): TGTGCCAGCAGCTTAGAGTGGACCGGTCCTTACGAGCAGTACGTC.

This clonotype was seen many times. This rearrangement joins TRBV6-1 to TRBJ1-5, with D uncertain. The CDR3 runs 14 residues. The V gene's germline CDR1 is MNHNS and CDR2 SASEGT. V lost 0 bases, J lost 6 bases, and 9 bases lay in between. CDR3: CASSEALGGQPQHF. CDR3 bases: TGTGCCAGCAGTGAAGCGCTTGGCGGTCAGCCCCAGCATTTT.

This sequence joins TRBV6-1 and TRBJ2-7, with 8 bases lining up with TRBD1. Germline V lookup: CDR1 MNHNS, CDR2 SASEGT. Trimming removed 2 bases from V and 1 base from J; junction bases left unmatched: 10. CDR3 length equals 17 residues. CDR3 in amino acids: CASSEMGQAIISYEQYF. The DNA of the CDR3 is TGTGCCAGCAGTGAAATGGGACAGGCCATAATATCCTACGAGCAGTACTTC.

This clonotype was counted only a few times. The V and J genes are TRBV6-2 or TRBV6-3 and TRBJ2-7, with D possibly matching TRBD2 (5 bases). The V gene's germline CDR1 is MNHEY and CDR2 SVGEGT. The CDR3 runs to 13 residues. V lost 6 bases, J lost 4 bases, and 13 bases lay in between. The CDR3 bases are TGTGCCAGCAGCAATGGCCGGGAATACGAGCAGTACGTC. Amino acid sequence: CASSNGREYEQYV.